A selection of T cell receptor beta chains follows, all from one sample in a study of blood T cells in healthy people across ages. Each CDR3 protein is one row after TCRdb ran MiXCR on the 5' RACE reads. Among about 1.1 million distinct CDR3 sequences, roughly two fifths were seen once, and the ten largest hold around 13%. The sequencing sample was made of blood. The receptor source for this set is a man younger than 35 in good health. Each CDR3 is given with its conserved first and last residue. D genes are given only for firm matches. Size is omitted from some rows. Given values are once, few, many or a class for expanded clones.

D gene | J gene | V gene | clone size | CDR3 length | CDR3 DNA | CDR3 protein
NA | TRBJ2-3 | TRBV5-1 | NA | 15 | TGCGCCAGCAGCGGAGGCAGGGGAAACACAGATACGCAGTATTTT | CASSGGRGNTDTQYF
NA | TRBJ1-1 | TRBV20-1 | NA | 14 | TGCAGTGCTAGGACCCTGGGGAGTCGGACTGAAGCTTTCTTT | CSARTLGSRTEAFF
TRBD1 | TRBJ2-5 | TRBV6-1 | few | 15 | TGTGCCAGCAGCCCATTGACAGGGCAACGAGAGACCCAGTACTTC | CASSPLTGQRETQYF
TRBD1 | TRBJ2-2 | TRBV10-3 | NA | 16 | TGTGCCATCAGACCGGGACAGGGGATTAACACCGGGGAGCTGTTTTTT | CAIRPGQGINTGELFF
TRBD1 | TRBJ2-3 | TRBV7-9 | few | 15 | TGTGCCAGCAGTCTTAAACAGGGGGGTGAAGATACGCAGTATTTT | CASSLKQGGEDTQYF
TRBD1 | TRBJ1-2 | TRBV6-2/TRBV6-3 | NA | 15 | TGTGCCAGCAGTTATGGGACAGGCTCCAGCTATGGCTACACCTTC | CASSYGTGSSYGYTF
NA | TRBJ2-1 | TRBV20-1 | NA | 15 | TGCAGTGTTAGAGAAGGCACCAGCTCCTACAATGAGCAGTTCTTC | CSVREGTSSYNEQFF
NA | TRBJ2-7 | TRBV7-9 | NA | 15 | TGTGCCAGCAGCTTAGTTTCTTTGTCGGGGGATGAGCAGTACTTC | CASSLVSLSGDEQYF
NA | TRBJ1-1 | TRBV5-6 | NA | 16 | TGTGCCAGCACCCCCACGGCAGGGGCCATGAACACTGAAGCTTTCTTT | CASTPTAGAMNTEAFF
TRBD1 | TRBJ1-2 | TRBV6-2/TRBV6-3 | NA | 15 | TGTGCCAGCAGTCAAGGGACAGGGGGCTCACATGGCTACACCTTC | CASSQGTGGSHGYTF
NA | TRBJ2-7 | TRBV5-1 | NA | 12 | TGCGCCAGCAGCACAGGGTTCCACGAGCAGTACTTC | CASSTGFHEQYF
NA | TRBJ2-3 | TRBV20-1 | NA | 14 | TGCAGTGCCGCCAGTGGGCTCGGCACAGATACGCAGTATTTT | CSAASGLGTDTQYF
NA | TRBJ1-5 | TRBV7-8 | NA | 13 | TGTGCCAGCGGGGGGGCCCCGATTGGGCCCCAGCATTTT | CASGGAPIGPQHF
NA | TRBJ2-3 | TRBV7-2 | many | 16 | TGTGCCAGCAGCTTACGGCGCGGCTTGGTCACAGATACGCAGTATTTT | CASSLRRGLVTDTQYF
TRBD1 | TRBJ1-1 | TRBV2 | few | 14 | TGTGCCAGCGACGACAGGGGACCGAACACTGAAGCTTTCTTT | CASDDRGPNTEAFF
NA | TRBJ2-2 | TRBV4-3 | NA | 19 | TGCGCCAGCAGCCAAAGGAGGGGGACATTTTTATCGAACGCCGGGGAGCTGTTTTTT | CASSQRRGTFLSNAGELFF
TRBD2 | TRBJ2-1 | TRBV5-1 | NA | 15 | TGCGCCAGCAGCTCAGCGGGGGACCATTACAATGAGCAGTTCTTC | CASSSAGDHYNEQFF
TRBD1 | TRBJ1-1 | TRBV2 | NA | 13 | TGTGCCAGCAACCTTGGACAGGGGAGGAATGCTTTCTTT | CASNLGQGRNAFF
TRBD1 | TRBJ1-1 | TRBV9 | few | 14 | TGTGCCAGCAGCGCCGGATACAGGGGTCCTGAAGCTTTCTTT | CASSAGYRGPEAFF
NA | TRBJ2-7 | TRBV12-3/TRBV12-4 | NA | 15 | TGTGCCAGCAGTTTGAGTCAGGGGGACTACAATGAGCAGTACTTC | CASSLSQGDYNEQYF
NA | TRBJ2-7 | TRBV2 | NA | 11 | TGTGCCAGCAGTGTTCCCTACGAGCAGTACTTC | CASSVPYEQYF
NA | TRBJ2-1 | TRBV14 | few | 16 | TGTGCCAGCAGCCAAGTAAGAGGGAATTATGGAGGTGAGCAGTTCTTC | CASSQVRGNYGGEQFF
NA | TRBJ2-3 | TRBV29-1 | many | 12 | TGCAGCGTGGGCGGTGGCACAGATACGCAGTATTTT | CSVGGGTDTQYF